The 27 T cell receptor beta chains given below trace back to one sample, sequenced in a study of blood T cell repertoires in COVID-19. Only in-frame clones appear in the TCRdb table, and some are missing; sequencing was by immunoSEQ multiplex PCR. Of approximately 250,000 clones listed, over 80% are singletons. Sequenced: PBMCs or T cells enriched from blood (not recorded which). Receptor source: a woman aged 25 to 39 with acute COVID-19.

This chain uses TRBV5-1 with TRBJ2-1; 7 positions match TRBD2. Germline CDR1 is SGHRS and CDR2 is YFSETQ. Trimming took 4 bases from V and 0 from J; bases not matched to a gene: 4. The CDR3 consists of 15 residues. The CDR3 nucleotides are TGCGCCAGCAGCCCTACTAGCGTCTCCTACAATGAGCAGTTCTTC. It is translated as CASSPTSVSYNEQFF.

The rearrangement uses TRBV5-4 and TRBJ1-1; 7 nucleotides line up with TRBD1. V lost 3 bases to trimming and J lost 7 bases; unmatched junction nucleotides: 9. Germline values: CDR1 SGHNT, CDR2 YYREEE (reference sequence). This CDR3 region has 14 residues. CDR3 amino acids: CASSSKTGTGEAFF. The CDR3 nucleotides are TGTGCCAGCAGCTCAAAGACAGGGACGGGTGAAGCTTTCTTT. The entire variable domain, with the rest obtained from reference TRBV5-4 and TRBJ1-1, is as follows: ETGVTQSPTHLIKTRGQQVTLRCSSQSGHNTVSWYQQALGQGPQFIFQYYREEENGRGNFPPRFSGLQFPNYSSELNVNALELDDSALYLCASSSKTGTGEAFFGQGTRLTVV.

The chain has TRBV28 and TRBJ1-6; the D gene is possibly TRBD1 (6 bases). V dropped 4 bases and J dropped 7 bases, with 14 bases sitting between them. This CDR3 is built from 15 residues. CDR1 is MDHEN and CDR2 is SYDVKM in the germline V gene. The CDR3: CASSYSSGANSPLHF. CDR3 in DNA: TGTGCCAGCAGTTATAGTTCAGGGGCCAATTCACCCCTCCACTTT. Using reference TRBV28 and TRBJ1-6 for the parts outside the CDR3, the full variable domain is DVKVTQSSRYLVKRTGEKVFLECVQDMDHENMFWYRQDPGLGLRLIYFSYDVKMKEKGDIPEGYSVSREKKERFSLILESASTNQTSMYLCASSYSSGANSPLHFGNGTRLTVT.

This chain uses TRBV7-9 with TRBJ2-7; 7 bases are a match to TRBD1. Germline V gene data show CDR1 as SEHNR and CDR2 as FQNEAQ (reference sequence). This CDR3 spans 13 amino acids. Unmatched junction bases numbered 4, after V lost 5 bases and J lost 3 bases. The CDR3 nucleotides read TGTGCCAGCAGCACCCGGGACAGCTACGAGCAGTACTTC. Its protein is CASSTRDSYEQYF.

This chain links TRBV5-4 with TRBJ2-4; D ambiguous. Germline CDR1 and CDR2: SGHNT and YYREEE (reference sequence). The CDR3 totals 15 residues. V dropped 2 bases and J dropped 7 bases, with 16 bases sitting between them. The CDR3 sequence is CASSLSPGSENIQYF. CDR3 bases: TGTGCCAGCAGCTTATCCCCGGGTTCGGAGAACATTCAGTACTTC.

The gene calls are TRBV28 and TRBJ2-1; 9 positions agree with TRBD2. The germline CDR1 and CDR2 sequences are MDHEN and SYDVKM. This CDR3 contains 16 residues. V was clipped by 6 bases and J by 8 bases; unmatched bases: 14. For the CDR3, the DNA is TGTGCCAGCAGGACACCCGGACTAGCGATGAGCGATGAGCAGTTCTTC. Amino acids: CASRTPGLAMSDEQFF.

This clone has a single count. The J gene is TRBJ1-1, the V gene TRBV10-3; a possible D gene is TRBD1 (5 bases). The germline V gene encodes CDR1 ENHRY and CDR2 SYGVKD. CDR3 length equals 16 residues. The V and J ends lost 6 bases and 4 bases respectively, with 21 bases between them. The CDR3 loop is CAISPGGIGMGTEAFF. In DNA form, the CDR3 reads TGTGCCATCAGCCCCGGGGGGATCGGAATGGGCACTGAAGCTTTCTTT.

CDR3 bases: TGTGCCAGCAGCCACGCCAGGGGGTTCTATGGCTACACCTTC. This gives the protein CASSHARGFYGYTF. This chain links TRBV28 with TRBJ1-2; 7 bases are shared with TRBD1. Unmatched junction bases numbered 8, after V lost 6 bases and J lost 4 bases. Per the germline V gene, CDR1 is MDHEN and CDR2 is SYDVKM. This CDR3 region has 14 residues.

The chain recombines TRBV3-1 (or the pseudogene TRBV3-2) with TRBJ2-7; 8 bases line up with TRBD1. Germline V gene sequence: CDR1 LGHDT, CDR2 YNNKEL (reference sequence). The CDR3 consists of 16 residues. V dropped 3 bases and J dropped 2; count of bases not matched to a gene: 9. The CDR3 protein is CASSQGPDRVPYEQYF. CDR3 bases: TGTGCCAGCAGCCAGGGGCCGGACAGGGTTCCCTACGAGCAGTACTTC.

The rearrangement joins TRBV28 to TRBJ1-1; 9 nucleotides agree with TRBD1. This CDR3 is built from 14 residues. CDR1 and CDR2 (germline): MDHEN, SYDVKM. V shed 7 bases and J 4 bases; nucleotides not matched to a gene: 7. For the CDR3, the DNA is TGTGCCAGCAAACACAGGGGGCCCGTCACTGAAGCTTTCTTT. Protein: CASKHRGPVTEAFF.

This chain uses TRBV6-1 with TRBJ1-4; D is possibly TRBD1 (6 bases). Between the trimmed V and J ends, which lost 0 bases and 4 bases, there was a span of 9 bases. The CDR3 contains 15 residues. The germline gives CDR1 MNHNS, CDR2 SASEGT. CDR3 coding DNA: TGTGCCAGCAGTGAAGCGCCAGGGGTTAATGAAAAACTGTTTTTT. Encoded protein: CASSEAPGVNEKLFF.

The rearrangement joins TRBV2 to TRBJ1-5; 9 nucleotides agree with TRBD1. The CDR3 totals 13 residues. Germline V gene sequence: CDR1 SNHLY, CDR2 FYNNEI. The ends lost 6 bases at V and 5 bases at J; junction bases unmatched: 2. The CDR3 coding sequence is TGTGCCAGCAGACAGGGGGCTGATCAGCCCCAGCATTTT. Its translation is CASRQGADQPQHF. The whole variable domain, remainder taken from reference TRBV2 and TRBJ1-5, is EPEVTQTPSHQVTQMGQEVILRCVPISNHLYFYWYRQILGQKVEFLVSFYNNEISEKSEIFDDQFSVERPDGSNFTLKIRSTKLEDSAMYFCASRQGADQPQHFGDGTRLSIL.

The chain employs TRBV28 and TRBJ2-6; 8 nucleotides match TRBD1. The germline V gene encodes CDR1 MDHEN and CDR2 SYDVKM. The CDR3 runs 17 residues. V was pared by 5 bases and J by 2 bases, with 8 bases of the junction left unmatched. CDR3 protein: CASSPQQGVAGANVLTF. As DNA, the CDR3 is TGTGCCAGCAGTCCCCAACAGGGGGTTGCTGGGGCCAACGTCCTGACTTTC.

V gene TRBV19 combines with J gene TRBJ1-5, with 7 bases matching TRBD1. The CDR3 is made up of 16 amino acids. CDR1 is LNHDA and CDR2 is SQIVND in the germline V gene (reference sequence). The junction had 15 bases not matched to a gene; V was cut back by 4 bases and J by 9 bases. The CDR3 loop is CASSRPGQRPDMPQHF. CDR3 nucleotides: TGTGCCAGTAGTAGGCCGGGACAGCGGCCGGATATGCCCCAGCATTTT.

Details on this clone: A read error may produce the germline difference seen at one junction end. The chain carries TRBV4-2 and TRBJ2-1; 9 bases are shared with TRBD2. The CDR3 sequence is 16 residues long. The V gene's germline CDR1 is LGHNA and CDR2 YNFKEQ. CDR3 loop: CATSQYGRGGHNEQFF. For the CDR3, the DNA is TGTGCCACCAGCCAATACGGGCGGGGGGGGCACAATGAGCAGTTCTTC.

The DNA for the CDR3 is TGTGCCAGCAGTTTAGGGACTAGCGGGAGGGTCCATGAGCAGTTCTTC. Translating gives CASSLGTSGRVHEQFF. This chain links TRBV27 with TRBJ2-1; TRBD2 aligns across 16 bases. Germline V gene sequence: CDR1 MNHEY, CDR2 SMNVEV (reference sequence). The CDR3 sequence is 16 residues long. The trim removed 2 bases at V and 8 bases at J, leaving 3 bases unmatched.

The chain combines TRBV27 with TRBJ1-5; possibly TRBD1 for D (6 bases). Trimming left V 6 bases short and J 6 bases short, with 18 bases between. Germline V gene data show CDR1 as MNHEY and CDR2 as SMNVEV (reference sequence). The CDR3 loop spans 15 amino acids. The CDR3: CASSPTPQGTQPQHF. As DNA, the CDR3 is TGTGCCAGCAGCCCTACCCCCCAGGGGACTCAGCCCCAGCATTTT.

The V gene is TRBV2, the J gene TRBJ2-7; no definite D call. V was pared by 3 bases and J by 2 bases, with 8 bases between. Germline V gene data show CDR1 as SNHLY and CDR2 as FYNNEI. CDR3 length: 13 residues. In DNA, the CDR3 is TGTGCCAGCAGTGATTTAGCCCCCTACGAGCAGTACTTC. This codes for CASSDLAPYEQYF.

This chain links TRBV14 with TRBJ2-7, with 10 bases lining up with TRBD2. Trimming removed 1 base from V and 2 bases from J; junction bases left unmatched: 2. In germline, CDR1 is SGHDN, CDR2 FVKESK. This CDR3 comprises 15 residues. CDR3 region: CASSQGTSGPYEQYF. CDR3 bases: TGTGCCAGCAGCCAAGGGACTAGCGGCCCCTACGAGCAGTACTTC.

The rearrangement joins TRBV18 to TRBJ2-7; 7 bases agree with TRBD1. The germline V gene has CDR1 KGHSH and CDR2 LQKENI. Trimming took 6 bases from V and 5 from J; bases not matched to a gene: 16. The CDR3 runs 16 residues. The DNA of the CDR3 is TGTGCCAGCTCCGCAAGCACGGCAGGGGGAACAAACGAGCAGTACTTC. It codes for CASSASTAGGTNEQYF.

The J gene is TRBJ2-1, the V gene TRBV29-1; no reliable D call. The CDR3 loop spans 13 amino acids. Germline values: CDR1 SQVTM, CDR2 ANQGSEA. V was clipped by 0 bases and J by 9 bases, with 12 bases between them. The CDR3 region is CSVEELSEAEQFF. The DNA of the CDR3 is TGCAGCGTTGAAGAACTAAGCGAGGCTGAGCAGTTCTTC.

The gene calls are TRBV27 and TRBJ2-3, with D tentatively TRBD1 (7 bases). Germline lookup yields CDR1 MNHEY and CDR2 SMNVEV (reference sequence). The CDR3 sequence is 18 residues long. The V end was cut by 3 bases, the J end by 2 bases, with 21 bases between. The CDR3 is CASSLQQGGTPSTDTQYF. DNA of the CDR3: TGTGCCAGCAGTTTGCAGCAGGGGGGCACCCCCTCCACAGATACGCAGTATTTT.

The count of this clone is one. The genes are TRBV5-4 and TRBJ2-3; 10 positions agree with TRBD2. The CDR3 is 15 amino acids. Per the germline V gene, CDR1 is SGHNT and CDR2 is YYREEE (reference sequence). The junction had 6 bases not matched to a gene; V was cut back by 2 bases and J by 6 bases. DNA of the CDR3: TGTGCCAGCAGCTTACCAGCGGGAGGGCCGGATACGCAGTATTTT. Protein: CASSLPAGGPDTQYF.

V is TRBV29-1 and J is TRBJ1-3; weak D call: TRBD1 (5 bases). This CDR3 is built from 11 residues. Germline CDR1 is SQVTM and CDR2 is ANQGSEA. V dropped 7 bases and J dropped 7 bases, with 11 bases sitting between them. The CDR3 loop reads CSAWTYNTIYF. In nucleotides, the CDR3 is TGCAGCGCCTGGACATACAACACCATATATTTT.

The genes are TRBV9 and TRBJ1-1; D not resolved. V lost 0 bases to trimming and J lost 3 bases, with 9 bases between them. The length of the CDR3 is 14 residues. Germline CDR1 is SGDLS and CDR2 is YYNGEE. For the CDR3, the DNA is TGTGCCAGCAGCGTAGTGGTCACACACACTGAAGCTTTCTTT. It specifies CASSVVVTHTEAFF.

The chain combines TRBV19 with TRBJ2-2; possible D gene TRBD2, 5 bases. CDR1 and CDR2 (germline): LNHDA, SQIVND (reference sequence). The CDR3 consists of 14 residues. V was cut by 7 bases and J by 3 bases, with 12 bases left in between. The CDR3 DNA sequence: TGTGCCAGTACCCCGGACTTTTACACCGGGGAGCTGTTTTTT. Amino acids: CASTPDFYTGELFF.

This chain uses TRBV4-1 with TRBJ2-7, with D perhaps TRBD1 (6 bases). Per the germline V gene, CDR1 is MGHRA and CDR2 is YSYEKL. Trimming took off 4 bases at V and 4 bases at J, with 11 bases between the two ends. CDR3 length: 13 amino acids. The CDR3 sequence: CASSREQGYEQYF. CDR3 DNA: TGCGCCAGCAGCCGAGAACAGGGTTACGAGCAGTACTTC.